The entry below describes one T cell receptor beta chain. Its target is not known. Trimming removed 5 bases from V and 5 bases from J; junction bases left unmatched: 3. The CDR3 sequence is 13 residues long. CDR1 and CDR2 from the germline V gene are MNHNS and SASEGT. The entry originates in a study of T cell repertoires in ileal Crohn's disease. Study background: All patients had surgery for stricturing (approximately 60%) or penetrating (about 39%) disease. Biopsies of the neoterminal ileum at postoperative colonoscopy form M6 samples. The study, taken as a whole, reports: Endoscopy was done a median approximately 6.7 months after surgery. Endoscopic recurrence occurred in every patient whose clonality exceeded 26.8%.

Time point specified: neoterminal ileum biopsy at postoperative endoscopy, about 6 months after surgery. TCRdb keeps only in-frame clones here, not all; method: immunoSEQ multiplex PCR. Of 55,000 to 65,000 clones in the sample, about 89% were seen once. Sequencing was done on a sample of ileal tissue. The rearrangement joins TRBV6-1 to TRBJ1-5; 7 bases are a match to TRBD1. The sequence was collected from an adult with Crohn's disease. This CDR3 is CASSPQGYQPQHF. The DNA for the CDR3 is TGTGCCAGCAGTCCACAGGGGTATCAGCCCCAGCATTTT.